This T cell receptor (beta chain) was captured in a study of blood T cell repertoires in COVID-19. Overall study context: The United States, Italy and Spain supplied acute and convalescent COVID-19 samples.

In the authors' workflow: Scientists estimated how many nucleated cells there were by amplifying reference gene primers. The protocol was immunoSEQ multiplex PCR, while the TCRdb copy is restricted to in-frame clones and leaves out a portion. The DNA gave D and trimming, while V, J and clone size come from that table. Of some 50,000 clones in the sample, 80% to 90% were seen once. The sample was peripheral blood. The clonotype was recovered from a human donor in a cohort sampled during active COVID-19.

CDR3 sequence: CASSPDRGRTEAFF. CDR3 sequence (DNA): TGCGCCAGCAGCCCCGACAGGGGGCGAACTGAAGCTTTCTTT. The genes are TRBV5-1 and TRBJ1-1, with 10 bases that match TRBD1. CDR1 is SGHRS and CDR2 is YFSETQ in the germline V gene. The CDR3 spans 14 residues. The V and J ends lost 4 bases and 5 bases, in that order; junction bases with no gene match: 5.